The next 29 T cell receptor beta chains were all read from a single sample in a study of control samples from healthy donors and cancer patients. Sequenced by immunoSEQ multiplex PCR; TCRdb stores in-frame clones only, minus some. The repertoire holds about 150,000 clones, with around 86% as singletons. The sequenced sample was blood. The receptors come from a man in his thirties or forties in good health.

The CDR3 coding sequence is TGTGCCAGCAGCCAAGAAGGAGGGCGGAAAGCTTTCTTT. This translates into CASSQEGGRKAFF. The rearrangement links TRBV4-2 to TRBJ1-1; no firm D call. The V gene's germline CDR1 is LGHNA and CDR2 YNFKEQ. V was pared by 0 bases and J by 9 bases, with 11 bases between. The CDR3 extends over 13 amino acids.

The chain carries TRBV9 and TRBJ2-1, with 7 bases fitting TRBD2. CDR3 length equals 16 residues. Per the germline V gene, CDR1 is SGDLS and CDR2 is YYNGEE. V dropped 4 bases and J dropped 5; count of bases not matched to a gene: 12. CDR3: CASSPEGRGPNNEQFF. As DNA, the CDR3 is TGTGCCAGCAGCCCCGAAGGGAGGGGACCAAACAATGAGCAGTTCTTC.

The chain joins TRBV5-1 to TRBJ2-1, with D perhaps matching TRBD1 or TRBD2 (5 bases each). Per the germline V gene, CDR1 is SGHRS and CDR2 is YFSETQ. V shed 2 bases and J shed 9 bases, with 15 bases lying between them. This CDR3 comprises 14 residues. The CDR3 here is CASSFARVGTEQFF. The CDR3 region has the DNA TGCGCCAGCAGCTTCGCTAGAGTGGGGACTGAGCAGTTCTTC.

CDR3 DNA: TGTGCCAGCAGTCTACCAAAGGAATCCGTTAATGAAAAACTGTTTTTT. Amino acids: CASSLPKESVNEKLFF. This sequence joins TRBV28 and TRBJ1-4, with no clear D. Germline values: CDR1 MDHEN, CDR2 SYDVKM. The germline V and J ends were trimmed by 5 bases and 4 bases, with 17 bases remaining between them. The CDR3 consists of 16 residues.

This clone was recorded a few times. The V gene is TRBV4-3, the J gene TRBJ2-7; tentative D call: TRBD2 (6 bases). The germline V gene has CDR1 LGHNA and CDR2 YSLEER. This CDR3 contains 17 residues. V was shortened by 0 bases and J by 2 bases, with 17 bases between the two germline ends. CDR3 protein: CASSQDRMGGITYEQYF. The CDR3 bases are TGCGCCAGCAGCCAAGATAGGATGGGCGGGATCACCTACGAGCAGTACTTC.

J is TRBJ2-7 and V is TRBV27; D is possibly TRBD1 (6 bases). In germline, CDR1 is MNHEY, CDR2 SMNVEV (reference sequence). The V end lost 5 bases, the J end lost 0 bases, and 8 bases lay between the germline ends. The CDR3 extends over 13 amino acids. DNA of the CDR3: TGTGCCAGCAGTGGACAGAGCTCCTACGAGCAGTACTTC. Its translation: CASSGQSSYEQYF.

The chain carries TRBV2 and TRBJ1-1; possibly TRBD1 for D (5 bases). Per germline, CDR1 SNHLY and CDR2 FYNNEI. The CDR3 runs to 12 residues. The ends were cut back, 4 bases at V and 3 bases at J, with 6 bases in the middle. In DNA form, the CDR3 reads TGTGCCAGCAGTGGGGGGGACACTGAAGCTTTCTTT. Translation: CASSGGDTEAFF.

The chain employs TRBV7-2 and TRBJ2-5; 9 bases are shared with TRBD2. With 5 bases clipped from V and 5 bases from J, the junction kept 18 bases outside the gene matches. This CDR3 contains 18 residues. CDR1 is SGHTA, CDR2 FQGNSA, per germline. The CDR3 DNA reads as TGTGCCAGCAGCCCCCACCGGGTTGGGCGGGGGGGCAGGGAGACCCAGTACTTC. This codes for CASSPHRVGRGGRETQYF. The full variable domain, completed using reference TRBV7-2 and TRBJ2-5, is GAGVSQSPSNKVTEKGKDVELRCDPISGHTALYWYRQSLGQGLEFLIYFQGNSAPDKSGLPSDRFSAERTGGSVSTLTIQRTQQEDSAVYLCASSPHRVGRGGRETQYFGPGTRLLVL.

The V and J genes are TRBV19 and TRBJ1-2; D possibly corresponds to TRBD1 (5 bases). This CDR3 comprises 14 residues. V shed 3 bases and J shed 9 bases, with 17 bases lying between them. In germline, CDR1 is LNHDA, CDR2 SQIVND (reference sequence). The CDR3 reads CASSMIAQGGSYTF. The CDR3 nucleotides read TGTGCCAGTAGTATGATCGCTCAGGGTGGAAGCTACACCTTC.

This sequence joins TRBV7-8 and TRBJ1-2; a weak D match, TRBD1 (6 bases). V was shortened by 3 bases and J by 0 bases, with 17 bases between the two germline ends. CDR3 length: 17 amino acids. CDR1 SGHVS and CDR2 FQNEAQ come from the germline V gene. The CDR3 here is CASSFFLDSISNYGYTF. In nucleotides, the CDR3 is TGTGCCAGCAGCTTTTTCCTGGACAGCATCTCTAACTATGGCTACACCTTC.

The chain links TRBV4-1 to TRBJ1-2, with 7 nucleotides matching TRBD1. In germline, CDR1 is MGHRA, CDR2 YSYEKL. CDR3 length: 17 residues. Germline trimming cut 0 bases from V and 4 bases from J; bases unmatched to any gene: 11. This CDR3 reads CASSQDGQGVITYGYTF. The CDR3 DNA sequence: TGCGCCAGCAGCCAAGATGGGCAGGGGGTTATTACCTATGGCTACACCTTC.

The chain joins TRBV4-1 to TRBJ2-7; 15 nucleotides line up with TRBD2. This CDR3 region has 19 residues. V lost 3 bases, J lost 2 bases, and 11 bases stayed unmatched. Germline CDR1 and CDR2: MGHRA and YSYEKL. The CDR3 spells CASSHDTGTSGRNTYEQYF. The CDR3 region has the DNA TGCGCCAGCAGCCATGATACCGGGACTAGCGGGAGGAACACCTACGAGCAGTACTTC.

This chain uses TRBV9 with TRBJ2-7, with D possibly being TRBD1 (5 bases). V was cut by 3 bases and J by 2 bases, with 15 bases left in between. The length of the CDR3 is 15 residues. The germline V gene encodes CDR1 SGDLS and CDR2 YYNGEE. CDR3 loop: CASSAGGHGTYEQYF. In nucleotides, the CDR3 is TGTGCCAGCAGCGCCGGCGGACATGGGACCTACGAGCAGTACTTC.

This chain links TRBV7-3 with TRBJ2-1, with TRBD1 matching 11 bases. The CDR3 has 14 amino acids. V gave up 5 bases and J gave up 8 bases; unmatched junction bases: 5. CDR1 is SGHTA and CDR2 is FQGTGA in the germline V gene. CDR3 nucleotide sequence: TGTGCCAGCAGCGGCCGGGACAGGGGGTATGAGCAGTTCTTC. It specifies CASSGRDRGYEQFF.

The V and J genes are TRBV5-6 and TRBJ2-1; D perhaps matches TRBD1 (6 bases). Trimming pared 3 bases from V and 0 bases from J, leaving 10 bases between. From germline, CDR1 is SGHDT and CDR2 YYEEEE. CDR3 size: 15 residues. The CDR3 DNA reads as TGTGCCAGCAGCTCAGGGGTCCCCTCCTACAATGAGCAGTTCTTC. This codes for CASSSGVPSYNEQFF.

The rearrangement joins TRBV7-2 to TRBJ1-1, with a tentative D call TRBD1 (5 bases). The V end was cut by 2 bases, the J end by 0 bases, with 19 bases between. Germline assignment: CDR1 SGHTA and CDR2 FQGNSA. The CDR3 sequence is 18 residues long. CDR3 amino acids: CASSLYLSGRAMNTEAFF. DNA of the CDR3: TGTGCCAGCAGCTTATACCTCTCGGGCAGGGCAATGAACACTGAAGCTTTCTTT.

J is TRBJ1-1 and V is TRBV6-6; TRBD1 is a possible D gene (5 bases). Germline V gene data show CDR1 as MNHNY and CDR2 as SVGAGI (reference sequence). This CDR3 is 14 amino acids long. Trimming pared 6 bases from V and 6 bases from J, leaving 17 bases between. The CDR3 DNA reads TGTGCCAGCAGCCCGGGGGAGATTGGCGCTGAAGCTTTCTTT. Translated, it gives CASSPGEIGAEAFF.

The chain couples TRBV25-1 to TRBJ2-7, with D possibly being TRBD1 or TRBD2 (6 bases each). The CDR3 spans 13 residues. In germline, CDR1 is MGHDK, CDR2 SYGVNS. V shed 8 bases and J shed 0 bases, with 11 bases lying between them. The CDR3 spells CASCRGDSYEQYF. CDR3 coding DNA: TGTGCCAGCTGTAGGGGGGACTCCTACGAGCAGTACTTC.

The gene calls are TRBV7-8 and TRBJ2-6, with D possibly being TRBD2 (6 bases). The CDR3 loop spans 16 amino acids. Per the germline V gene, CDR1 is SGHVS and CDR2 is FQNEAQ. Between the trimmed V and J ends, which lost 0 bases and 3 bases, there was a span of 9 bases. The DNA of the CDR3 is TGTGCCAGCAGCTTAGCCGGGGGACTTGGGGCCAACGTCCTGACTTTC. Translation gives CASSLAGGLGANVLTF.

The V call is TRBV15, the J call TRBJ2-2; 8 positions match TRBD1. This CDR3 is built from 17 residues. Germline V gene lookup returns CDR1 LNHNV and CDR2 YYDKDF (reference sequence). Germline trimming cut 2 bases from V and 7 bases from J; bases unmatched to any gene: 12. In DNA, the CDR3 is TGTGCCACCAGCAGATCCCGGACAGGGAAGGAGGGCGGGGAGCTGTTTTTT. The encoded protein is CATSRSRTGKEGGELFF.

The chain carries TRBV11-2 and TRBJ1-1; TRBD1 matches 8 bases. The V segment lost 6 bases and the J segment 4 bases; nucleotides outside the gene matches: 16. The germline CDR1 and CDR2 sequences are SGHAT and FQNNGV. The CDR3 is made up of 17 amino acids. This CDR3 is CASSRQKEDRESTEAFF. In DNA, the CDR3 is TGTGCCAGCAGTCGCCAAAAGGAGGACAGGGAGTCCACTGAAGCTTTCTTT.

The gene calls are TRBV7-2 and TRBJ2-5, with TRBD2 identical over 8 bases. Germline V CDR1 and CDR2: SGHTA, FQGNSA. The CDR3 sequence is 13 residues long. J lost 6 bases, V lost 5 bases, and 5 bases had no gene match. CDR3 region: CASSRSGMKTQYF. The CDR3 nucleotides read TGTGCCAGCAGCCGTAGCGGGATGAAGACCCAGTACTTC.

The V gene is TRBV6-5, the J gene TRBJ2-3; no firm D call. The V and J ends lost 5 bases and 6 bases respectively, with 9 bases between them. This CDR3 has 12 residues. Germline values: CDR1 MNHEY, CDR2 SVGAGI. Here the CDR3 reads CASSQSRDTQYF. DNA of the CDR3: TGTGCCAGCAGTCAATCTAGGGATACGCAGTATTTT.

This chain links TRBV13 with TRBJ2-7, with 10 bases aligning to TRBD2. Germline assignment: CDR1 PRHDT and CDR2 FYEKMQ (reference sequence). Losses at the gene ends were 5 bases for V and 6 bases for J; bases not matched to a gene: 7. This CDR3 is built from 14 residues. The CDR3 protein is CASSPSGSPFEQYF. The CDR3 DNA is TGTGCCAGCAGCCCTAGCGGGAGCCCTTTCGAGCAGTACTTC.

The chain recombines TRBV7-8 with TRBJ2-1; 13 positions agree with TRBD2. CDR3 size: 19 residues. Trimming took 4 bases from V and 2 from J; bases not matched to a gene: 11. Germline V gene data show CDR1 as SGHVS and CDR2 as FQNEAQ. The CDR3 sequence is CASSSPGTSGITAYNEQFF. CDR3 DNA sequence: TGTGCCAGCAGCTCGCCCGGGACTAGCGGGATTACCGCCTACAATGAGCAGTTCTTC.

The rearrangement uses TRBV2 and TRBJ2-1; TRBD1 is a possible D gene (6 bases). Germline V lookup: CDR1 SNHLY, CDR2 FYNNEI. V was pared by 7 bases and J by 3 bases, with 10 bases between. The CDR3 contains 13 residues. The chain's CDR3 is CASMPQGYNEQFF. For the CDR3, the DNA is TGTGCCAGCATGCCACAGGGCTACAATGAGCAGTTCTTC. The entire variable domain, with the rest obtained from reference TRBV2 and TRBJ2-1, is as follows: EPEVTQTPSHQVTQMGQEVILRCVPISNHLYFYWYRQILGQKVEFLVSFYNNEISEKSEIFDDQFSVERPDGSNFTLKIRSTKLEDSAMYFCASMPQGYNEQFFGPGTRLTVL.

The chain joins TRBV15 to TRBJ2-7, with 8 bases identical to TRBD2. This CDR3 comprises 15 residues. Germline-derived CDR1 and CDR2 are LNHNV and YYDKDF (reference sequence). Germline trimming cut 1 base from V and 3 bases from J; bases unmatched to any gene: 5. CDR3 nucleotide sequence: TGTGCCACCAGCAGAGCTGGACTAGCTGGCTACGAGCAGTACTTC. Amino acid sequence: CATSRAGLAGYEQYF. Full variable domain (rest looked up from reference TRBV15 and TRBJ2-7): DAMVIQNPRYQVTQFGKPVTLSCSQTLNHNVMYWYQQKSSQAPKLLFHYYDKDFNNEADTPDNFQSRRPNTSFCFLDIRSPGLGDTAMYLCATSRAGLAGYEQYFGPGTRLTVT.

This clone has only a few counts. The rearrangement joins TRBV29-1 to TRBJ1-1; a possible D gene is TRBD1 (5 bases). The CDR3 consists of 13 residues. Trimming removed 6 bases from V and 4 bases from J, with 15 bases in between. Germline V gives CDR1 SQVTM, CDR2 ANQGSEA. CDR3 in DNA: TGCAGCGTCTCCGGGACGGTGGTCACTGAAGCTTTCTTT. This sequence encodes CSVSGTVVTEAFF.

In this sample, this clone turned up once. The chain joins TRBV11-3 to TRBJ2-2; D unresolved. The germline V and J ends were trimmed by 5 bases and 9 bases, with 10 bases remaining between them. The CDR3 runs 12 residues. CDR1 is SGHNT and CDR2 is YENEEA in the germline V gene. CDR3 coding DNA: TGTGCCAGCAGCCCCTACCCGCGGGAGCTGTTTTTT. It encodes CASSPYPRELFF.